The clone carrying this T cell receptor (beta chain) was seen a handful of times. What it binds is unknown. The sample comes from a study of response to subunit inactivated influenza vaccine. V was pared by 6 bases and J by 0 bases, with 22 bases between. The CDR3 covers 17 residues. Germline CDR1 and CDR2: DFQATT and SNEGSKA (reference sequence). MiXCR was run by TCRdb on the RT-PCR reads, yielding one entry per CDR3 protein. The sample has 710,000 or so distinct CDR3 sequences, 15% to 19% seen once. Points from the study as a whole: A suggestion made by the authors is that each seasonal influenza vaccination recruits few new T cells.

The source of this sequence is a man aged 50 to 60 who received an inactivated influenza vaccine. J is TRBJ2-3 and V is TRBV20-1; weak D call: TRBD1 (7 bases). Sequencing was performed on PBMCs from blood, taken 12 days after vaccination. The CDR3 coding sequence is TGCAGTGCCCAGGGGGGTGGAGTCCACGCTAGCACAGATACGCAGTATTTT. It translates to CSAQGGGVHASTDTQYF.